One sample yielded the 30 T cell receptor beta chains listed below, sequenced in a study of CD8+ T cells in alopecia areata. RNA extraction was followed by reverse transcription into cDNA, which acted as the sequencing template. Sequencing used immunoSEQ multiplex PCR; TCRdb keeps in-frame clones, though not all of them. The sample contains roughly 250,000 clones, 67% of which appear only once. Sequenced here: CD4+ T cells sorted from blood, sampled at week 0. The receptor set was obtained from a human donor with alopecia areata.

This rearrangement joins TRBV15 to TRBJ2-6; no firm D call. Trimming took 0 bases from V and 0 from J, leaving 3 bases between them. This CDR3 is 15 amino acids long. The germline V gene has CDR1 LNHNV and CDR2 YYDKDF (reference sequence). CDR3 residues: CATSRDLSGANVLTF. The DNA of the CDR3 is TGTGCCACCAGCAGAGACCTCTCTGGGGCCAACGTCCTGACTTTC.

CDR3 residues: CSVRIRSSYNEQFF. The CDR3 DNA is TGCAGCGTCCGTATCCGGTCCTCCTACAATGAGCAGTTCTTC. V usage is TRBV29-1 and J usage is TRBJ2-1; no clear D. Germline V CDR1 and CDR2: SQVTM, ANQGSEA. The V end lost 6 bases, the J end lost 0 bases, and 12 bases lay between the germline ends. This CDR3 has 14 residues.

This chain uses TRBV5-1 with TRBJ2-1; TRBD2 aligns across 12 bases. There are 15 residues in the CDR3. V lost 2 bases and J lost 4; bases outside the gene matches: 1. Germline CDR1 and CDR2: SGHRS and YFSETQ. CDR3 DNA sequence: TGCGCCAGCAGCTTCGGGACTAGCGGGTACAATGAGCAGTTCTTC. Protein product: CASSFGTSGYNEQFF.

The chain couples TRBV27 to TRBJ1-3; tentatively, D is TRBD1 (6 bases). The CDR3 covers 15 residues. CDR1 is MNHEY, CDR2 SMNVEV, per germline (reference sequence). Trimming took 5 bases from V and 0 from J, leaving 11 bases between them. The CDR3 reads CASSLRGTSGNTIYF. The CDR3 region has the DNA TGTGCCAGCAGTCTAAGGGGGACCTCTGGAAACACCATATATTTT.

This clone was seen only once. This chain connects TRBV7-2 to TRBJ1-1; D may be TRBD1 (5 bases). Germline CDR1 is SGHTA and CDR2 is FQGNSA. The CDR3 covers 16 residues. Between the trimmed V and J ends, which lost 2 bases and 0 bases, there was a span of 13 bases. The CDR3 region has the DNA TGTGCCAGCAGCTTAAAAGGTCGGGGGATGAACACTGAAGCTTTCTTT. Translated: CASSLKGRGMNTEAFF.

The chain joins TRBV9 to TRBJ2-1; no clear D. The CDR3 loop spans 13 amino acids. Trimming left V 0 bases short and J 3 bases short, with 4 bases between. Germline V CDR1 and CDR2: SGDLS, YYNGEE. CDR3 bases: TGTGCCAGCAGCGTAGGAGACTACAATGAGCAGTTCTTC. This translates into CASSVGDYNEQFF.

The V and J genes are TRBV2 and TRBJ2-5; 7 bases fit TRBD1. J lost 5 bases, V lost 1 base, and 4 bases had no gene match. Germline CDR1 SNHLY, CDR2 FYNNEI. This CDR3 contains 14 residues. For the CDR3, the DNA is TGTGCCAGCAGTGAAGGGACAGGCAAGGAGACCCAGTACTTC. Residues: CASSEGTGKETQYF.

This clone showed up just a few times. The V call is TRBV29-1, the J call TRBJ2-7; D tentatively fits TRBD1 or TRBD2 (6 bases each). Trimming removed 5 bases from V and 4 bases from J, with 15 bases in between. The CDR3 extends over 13 amino acids. The germline V gene has CDR1 SQVTM and CDR2 ANQGSEA. CDR3 sequence (DNA): TGCAGCGTTAGAGGGGGGCCGAGGTACGAGCAGTACTTC. Residues: CSVRGGPRYEQYF.

The rearrangement links TRBV9 to TRBJ2-1; D may be TRBD2 (6 bases). The CDR3 has 14 amino acids. Germline values: CDR1 SGDLS, CDR2 YYNGEE. V gave up 0 bases and J gave up 2 bases, with 6 bases separating them. CDR3 loop: CASSVGGAYNEQFF. The CDR3 DNA reads as TGTGCCAGCAGCGTAGGGGGGGCCTACAATGAGCAGTTCTTC. Full variable domain (outside the CDR3, taken from reference TRBV9 and TRBJ2-1): DSGVTQTPKHLITATGQRVTLRCSPRSGDLSVYWYQQSLDQGLQFLIQYYNGEERAKGNILERFSAQQFPDLHSELNLSSLELGDSALYFCASSVGGAYNEQFFGPGTRLTVL.

The rearrangement joins TRBV7-9 to TRBJ1-5, with D possibly matching TRBD1 (5 bases). The V gene's germline CDR1 is SEHNR and CDR2 FQNEAQ (reference sequence). The length of the CDR3 is 12 residues. Trimming took 2 bases from V and 11 from J, leaving 10 bases between them. The CDR3 nucleotides are TGTGCCAGCAGCTTACAGGGTATGGCCCAGCATTTT. Encoded protein: CASSLQGMAQHF.

The chain uses TRBV5-1 and TRBJ2-7; D is perhaps TRBD1 (6 bases). The CDR3 is 14 residues long. Trimming took 2 bases from V and 6 from J, leaving 15 bases between them. The germline gives CDR1 SGHRS, CDR2 YFSETQ. The CDR3 region is CASSLSQGPGEQYF. CDR3 DNA: TGCGCCAGCAGCTTATCACAGGGCCCCGGCGAGCAGTACTTC. The full variable domain, in which reference TRBV5-1 and TRBJ2-7 provide the parts outside the CDR3, is KAGVTQTPRYLIKTRGQQVTLSCSPISGHRSVSWYQQTPGQGLQFLFEYFSETQRNKGNFPGRFSGRQFSNSRSEMNVSTLELGDSALYLCASSLSQGPGEQYFGPGTRLTVT.

V and J are TRBV2 and TRBJ2-6; 7 nucleotides match TRBD1. The CDR3 runs 16 residues. V was clipped by 4 bases and J by 2 bases; unmatched bases: 5. Germline-derived CDR1 and CDR2 are SNHLY and FYNNEI. The CDR3 is CASSGRGIAGANVLTF. The CDR3 DNA reads TGTGCCAGCAGTGGCAGGGGGATAGCTGGGGCCAACGTCCTGACTTTC.

The chain has TRBV29-1 and TRBJ2-7, with D unresolved. Germline V gives CDR1 SQVTM, CDR2 ANQGSEA. CDR3 length: 11 amino acids. V was pared by 4 bases and J by 6 bases, with 10 bases between. The CDR3 protein is CSVVGQSEQYF. The CDR3 bases are TGCAGCGTTGTAGGCCAGTCCGAGCAGTACTTC.

V is TRBV29-1 and J is TRBJ2-1; TRBD1 matches 11 bases. The V gene end was trimmed by 4 bases and the J gene end by 5 bases; junction bases not matched to a gene: 10. The V gene's germline CDR1 is SQVTM and CDR2 ANQGSEA. The CDR3 sequence is 16 residues long. As DNA, the CDR3 is TGCAGCGTTGGCGGACAGGGGGCTTCTTTTAACAATGAGCAGTTCTTC. Translated: CSVGGQGASFNNEQFF.

Details on this clone: A junction end diverges from the germline sequence, so it may reflect a read error. The chain recombines TRBV7-7 with TRBJ2-5, with 7 bases identical to TRBD1. The germline CDR1 and CDR2 sequences are SSHAT and FNYEAQ (reference sequence). The CDR3 is 14 amino acids. This CDR3 is CASSLTGAQETQYF. The CDR3 nucleotides read TGTGCTAGCAGCTTAACAGGGGCTCAAGAGACCCAGTACTTC.

This clone has just one count. This chain links TRBV9 with TRBJ1-2; the D is unclear. Trimming pared 4 bases from V and 6 bases from J, leaving 7 bases between. The CDR3 extends over 11 amino acids. Per germline, CDR1 SGDLS and CDR2 YYNGEE. CDR3 DNA: TGTGCCAGCAGCCCCGGGGATGGCTACACCTTC. Translation: CASSPGDGYTF.

This clone appeared a few times. V gene TRBV30 combines with J gene TRBJ1-3; possible D gene TRBD1, 5 bases. The CDR3 totals 15 residues. V shed 3 bases and J shed 0 bases, with 12 bases lying between them. Germline CDR1 and CDR2: GTSNPN and SVGIG (reference sequence). The CDR3 is CAWRRPGPSGNTIYF. CDR3 coding DNA: TGTGCCTGGAGGCGCCCAGGGCCCTCTGGAAACACCATATATTTT.

This clone was counted once. The rearrangement joins TRBV29-1 to TRBJ2-7; a possible D gene is TRBD1 (6 bases). CDR1 is SQVTM, CDR2 ANQGSEA, per germline. The CDR3 runs to 13 residues. The V and J ends lost 6 bases and 5 bases respectively, with 17 bases between them. The CDR3 DNA reads TGCAGCGTAACAGGGACCCATCGGGACGAGCAGTACTTC. Residues: CSVTGTHRDEQYF.

This chain uses TRBV5-1 with TRBJ1-1; D is perhaps TRBD1 (5 bases). The CDR3 runs to 16 residues. Per germline, CDR1 SGHRS and CDR2 YFSETQ. V was trimmed by 0 bases and J by 2 bases, leaving 14 bases between them. The CDR3 loop reads CASSLGQGGVNTEAFF. In DNA, the CDR3 is TGCGCCAGCAGCTTGGGGCAGGGCGGGGTCAACACTGAAGCTTTCTTT.

This chain uses TRBV30 with TRBJ2-7; D remains ambiguous. The germline CDR1 and CDR2 sequences are GTSNPN and SVGIG (reference sequence). Trimming took off 3 bases at V and 2 bases at J, with 5 bases between the two ends. The CDR3 length is 11 residues. CDR3 region: CAWRSAYEQYF. The CDR3 coding sequence is TGTGCCTGGAGATCAGCCTACGAGCAGTACTTC.

The V gene is TRBV27, the J gene TRBJ1-2; D ambiguous. The CDR3 sequence is 14 residues long. V dropped 5 bases and J dropped 3 bases, with 13 bases sitting between them. CDR1 is MNHEY, CDR2 SMNVEV, per germline (reference sequence). The CDR3 nucleotides are TGTGCCAGCAGTCCCGACCCCAGAGACTATGGCTACACCTTC. Amino acids: CASSPDPRDYGYTF.

V is TRBV2 and J is TRBJ1-6; TRBD1 aligns across 7 bases. The CDR3 length is 14 residues. CDR1 is SNHLY and CDR2 is FYNNEI in the germline V gene. V trimming: 4 bases; J trimming: 6 bases; junction bases outside the gene matches: 3. The CDR3 spells CASSAQGSNSPLHF. The DNA for the CDR3 is TGTGCCAGCAGTGCACAGGGGAGTAATTCACCCCTCCACTTT.

This rearrangement joins TRBV5-6 to TRBJ2-5; D may correspond to TRBD1 or TRBD2 (5 bases each). Per the germline V gene, CDR1 is SGHDT and CDR2 is YYEEEE. V dropped 0 bases and J dropped 7 bases, with 7 bases sitting between them. The CDR3 sequence is 12 residues long. CDR3 DNA sequence: TGTGCCAGCAGCTTGGAGGGGAGGACCCAGTACTTC. Protein: CASSLEGRTQYF.

Note on this clone: This sample also contains other DNA sequences that code for the same CDR3. This chain joins TRBV18 and TRBJ1-1; D is ambiguous. CDR1 and CDR2 from the germline V gene are KGHSH and LQKENI. The V end lost 3 bases, the J end lost 0 bases, and 5 bases lay between the germline ends. This CDR3 spans 13 amino acids. This chain's CDR3 is CASSPGLNTEAFF. The CDR3 bases are TGTGCCAGCTCACCCGGACTGAACACTGAAGCTTTCTTT.

CDR3 loop: CASSPTGEFETQYF. CDR3 sequence (DNA): TGCGCCAGCAGTCCAACAGGGGAGTTTGAGACCCAGTACTTC. The gene calls are TRBV5-1 and TRBJ2-5; TRBD1 aligns across 7 bases. The CDR3 extends over 14 amino acids. In germline, CDR1 is SGHRS, CDR2 YFSETQ. The V and J ends lost 5 bases and 5 bases, in that order; junction bases with no gene match: 9.

The chain links TRBV2 to TRBJ2-2; D gene ambiguous. Germline V lookup: CDR1 SNHLY, CDR2 FYNNEI. The germline V and J ends were trimmed by 0 bases and 8 bases, with 13 bases remaining between them. The CDR3 is 15 amino acids. CDR3 region: CASSEAHIGGGELFF. For the CDR3, the DNA is TGTGCCAGCAGTGAAGCACACATTGGTGGTGGGGAGCTGTTTTTT.

This clone was found once. This chain connects TRBV7-2 to TRBJ2-5; possibly TRBD1 for D (6 bases). The CDR3 sequence is 14 residues long. Germline values: CDR1 SGHTA, CDR2 FQGNSA. With 5 bases removed from V and 4 bases from J, the gap between germline ends came to 14 bases. The CDR3 reads CASSPAGRGETQYF. CDR3 sequence (DNA): TGTGCCAGCAGCCCGGCGGGCAGGGGAGAGACCCAGTACTTC.

This clone appeared a few times. This chain connects TRBV5-1 to TRBJ1-1; D is possibly TRBD1 (5 bases). CDR1 is SGHRS and CDR2 is YFSETQ in the germline V gene. V shed 5 bases and J shed 1 base, with 9 bases lying between them. This CDR3 is built from 13 residues. The CDR3 DNA follows: TGCGCCAGCAGTGGGGCTCCGAACACTGAAGCTTTCTTT. Translated: CASSGAPNTEAFF.

This clone was seen ten or more times. The V call is TRBV7-9, the J call TRBJ2-5; 11 bases match TRBD2. Per germline, CDR1 SEHNR and CDR2 FQNEAQ (reference sequence). After removal of 7 bases from V and 3 bases from J, the junction contained 7 bases not matched to a gene. This CDR3 is 15 amino acids long. CDR3 bases: TGTGCCAGCACGCGACCGGGACTAGCGGAAGAGACCCAGTACTTC. Its translation: CASTRPGLAEETQYF.

This clone has more than one count but fewer than ten. The V call is TRBV29-1, the J call TRBJ1-1, with D perhaps matching TRBD1 (6 bases). The CDR3 totals 13 residues. The germline V gene has CDR1 SQVTM and CDR2 ANQGSEA. V lost 5 bases and J 5 bases, leaving 15 bases between the germline ends. DNA for the CDR3: TGCAGCGTTCAGGGACACACCCGGACTGAAGCTTTCTTT. This translates into CSVQGHTRTEAFF.